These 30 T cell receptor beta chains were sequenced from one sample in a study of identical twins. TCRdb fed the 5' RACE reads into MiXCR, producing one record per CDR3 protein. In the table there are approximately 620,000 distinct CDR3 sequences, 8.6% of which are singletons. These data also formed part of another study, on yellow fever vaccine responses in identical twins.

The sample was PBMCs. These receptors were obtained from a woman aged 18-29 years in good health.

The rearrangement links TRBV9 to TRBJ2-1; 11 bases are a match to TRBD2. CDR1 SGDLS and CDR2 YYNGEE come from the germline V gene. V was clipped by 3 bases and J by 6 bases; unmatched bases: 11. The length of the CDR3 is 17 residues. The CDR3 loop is CASSGSGGAASLNEQFF. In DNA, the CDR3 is TGTGCCAGCAGCGGTAGCGGGGGGGCCGCGTCTCTCAATGAGCAGTTCTTC.

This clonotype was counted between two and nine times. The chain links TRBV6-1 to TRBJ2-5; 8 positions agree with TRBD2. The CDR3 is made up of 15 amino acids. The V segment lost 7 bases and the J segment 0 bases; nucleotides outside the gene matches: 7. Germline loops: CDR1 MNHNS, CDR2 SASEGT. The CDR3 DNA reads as TGTGCCAGCAAGTGGTATAGCGGGGACCAAGAGACCCAGTACTTC. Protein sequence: CASKWYSGDQETQYF.

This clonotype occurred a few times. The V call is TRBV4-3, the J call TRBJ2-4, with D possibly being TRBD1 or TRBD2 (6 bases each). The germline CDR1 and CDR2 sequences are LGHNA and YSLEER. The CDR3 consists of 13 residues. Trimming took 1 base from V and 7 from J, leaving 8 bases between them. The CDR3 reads CASSQAGANIQYF. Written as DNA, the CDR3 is TGCGCCAGCAGCCAAGCGGGGGCTAACATTCAGTACTTC.

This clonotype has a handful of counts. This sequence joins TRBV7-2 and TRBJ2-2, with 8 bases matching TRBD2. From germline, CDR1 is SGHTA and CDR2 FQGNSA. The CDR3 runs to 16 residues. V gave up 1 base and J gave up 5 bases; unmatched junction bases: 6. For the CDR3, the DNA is TGTGCCAGCAGCTTAGAGCCGGGGGGGCTAACCGGGGAGCTGTTTTTT. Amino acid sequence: CASSLEPGGLTGELFF.

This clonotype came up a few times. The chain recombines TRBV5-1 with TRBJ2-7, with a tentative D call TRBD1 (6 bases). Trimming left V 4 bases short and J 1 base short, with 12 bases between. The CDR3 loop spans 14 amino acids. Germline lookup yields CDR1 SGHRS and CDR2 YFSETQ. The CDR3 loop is CASSQAQGSYEQYF. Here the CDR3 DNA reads TGCGCCAGCAGCCAAGCACAGGGTTCCTACGAGCAGTACTTC.

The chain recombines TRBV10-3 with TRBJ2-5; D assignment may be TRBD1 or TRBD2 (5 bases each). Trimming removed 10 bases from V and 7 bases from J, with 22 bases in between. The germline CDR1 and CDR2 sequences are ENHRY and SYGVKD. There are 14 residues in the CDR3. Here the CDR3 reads CATKMNGASGTQYF. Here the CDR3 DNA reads TGTGCCACCAAAATGAACGGGGCTTCTGGGACCCAGTACTTC.

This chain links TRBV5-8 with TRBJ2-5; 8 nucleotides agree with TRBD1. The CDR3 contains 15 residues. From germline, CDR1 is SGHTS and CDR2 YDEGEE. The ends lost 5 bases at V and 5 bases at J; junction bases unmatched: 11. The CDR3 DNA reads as TGTGCCAGCAGTACTCTATCGGACAGGGTGGAGACCCAGTACTTC. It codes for CASSTLSDRVETQYF.

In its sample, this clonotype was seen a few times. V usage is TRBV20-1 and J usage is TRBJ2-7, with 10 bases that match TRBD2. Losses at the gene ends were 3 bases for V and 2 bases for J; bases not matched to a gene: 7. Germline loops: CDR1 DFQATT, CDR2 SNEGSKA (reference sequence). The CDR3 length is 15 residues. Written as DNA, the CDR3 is TGCAGTGCTAGGGGGACTAGCGAGACCACCTACGAGCAGTACTTC. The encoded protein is CSARGTSETTYEQYF.

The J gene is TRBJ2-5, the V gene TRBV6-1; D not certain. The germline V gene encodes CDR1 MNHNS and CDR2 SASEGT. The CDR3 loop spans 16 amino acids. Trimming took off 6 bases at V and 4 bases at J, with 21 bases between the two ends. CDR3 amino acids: CASRPLRAQTIETQYF. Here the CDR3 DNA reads TGTGCCAGCAGACCCCTTCGTGCCCAAACCATAGAGACCCAGTACTTC.

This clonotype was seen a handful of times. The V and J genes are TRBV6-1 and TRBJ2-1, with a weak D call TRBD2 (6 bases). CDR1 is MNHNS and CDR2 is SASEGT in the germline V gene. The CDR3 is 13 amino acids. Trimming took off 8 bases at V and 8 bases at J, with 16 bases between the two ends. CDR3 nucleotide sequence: TGTGCCAGCCGGCGGGGTGTGCTGGATGAGCAGTTCTTC. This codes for CASRRGVLDEQFF.

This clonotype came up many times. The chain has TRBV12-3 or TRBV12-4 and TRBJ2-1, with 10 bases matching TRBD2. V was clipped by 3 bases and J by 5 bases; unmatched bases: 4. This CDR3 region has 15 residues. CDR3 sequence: CASSFSGGPNNEQFF. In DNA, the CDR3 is TGTGCCAGCAGTTTTAGCGGGGGGCCCAACAATGAGCAGTTCTTC.

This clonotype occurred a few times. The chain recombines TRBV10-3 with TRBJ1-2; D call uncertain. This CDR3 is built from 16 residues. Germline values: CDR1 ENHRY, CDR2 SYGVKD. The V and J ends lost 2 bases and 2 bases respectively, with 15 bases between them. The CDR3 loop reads CAISEARTGENYGYTF. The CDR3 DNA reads TGTGCCATCAGTGAGGCCAGGACGGGAGAAAACTATGGCTACACCTTC.

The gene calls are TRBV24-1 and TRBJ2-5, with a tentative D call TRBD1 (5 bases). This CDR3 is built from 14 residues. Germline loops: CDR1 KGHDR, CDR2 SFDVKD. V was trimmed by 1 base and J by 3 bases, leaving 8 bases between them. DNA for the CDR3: TGTGCCACCAGTGATTTCGACAGCGAAGAGACCCAGTACTTC. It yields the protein CATSDFDSEETQYF.

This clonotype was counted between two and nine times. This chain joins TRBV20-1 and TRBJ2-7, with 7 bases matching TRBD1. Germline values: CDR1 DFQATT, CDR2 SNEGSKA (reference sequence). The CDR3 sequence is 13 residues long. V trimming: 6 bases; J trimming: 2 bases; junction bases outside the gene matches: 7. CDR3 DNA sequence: TGCAGTGCGGAAGGTGACAGGGCCTACGAGCAGTACTTC. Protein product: CSAEGDRAYEQYF.

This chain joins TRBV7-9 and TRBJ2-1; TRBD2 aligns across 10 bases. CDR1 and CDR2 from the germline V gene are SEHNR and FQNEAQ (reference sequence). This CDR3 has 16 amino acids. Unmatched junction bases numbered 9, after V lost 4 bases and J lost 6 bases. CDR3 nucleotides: TGTGCCAGCAGCTCGTCTAGCGGGAGAGAATCCAATGAGCAGTTCTTC. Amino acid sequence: CASSSSSGRESNEQFF.

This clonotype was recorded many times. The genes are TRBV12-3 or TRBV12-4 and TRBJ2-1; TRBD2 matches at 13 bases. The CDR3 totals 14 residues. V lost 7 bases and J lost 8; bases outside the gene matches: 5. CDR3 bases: TGTGCCAGCATTGGACTAGCGGGGGTCCATGAGCAGTTCTTC. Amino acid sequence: CASIGLAGVHEQFF.

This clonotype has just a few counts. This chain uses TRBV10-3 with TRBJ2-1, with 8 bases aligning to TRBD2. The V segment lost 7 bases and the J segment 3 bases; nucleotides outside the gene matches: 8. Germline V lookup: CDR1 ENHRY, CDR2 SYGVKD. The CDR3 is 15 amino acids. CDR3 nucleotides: TGTGCCATCAAGGGAGAGGGACTAGACTACAATGAGCAGTTCTTC. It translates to CAIKGEGLDYNEQFF.

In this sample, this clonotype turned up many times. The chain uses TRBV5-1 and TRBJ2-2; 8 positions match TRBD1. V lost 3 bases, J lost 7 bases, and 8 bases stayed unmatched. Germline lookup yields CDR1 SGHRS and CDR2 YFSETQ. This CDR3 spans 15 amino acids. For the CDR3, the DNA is TGCGCCAGCAGCTCAACCACCGGGACAGGCGGGGAGCTGTTTTTT. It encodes CASSSTTGTGGELFF.

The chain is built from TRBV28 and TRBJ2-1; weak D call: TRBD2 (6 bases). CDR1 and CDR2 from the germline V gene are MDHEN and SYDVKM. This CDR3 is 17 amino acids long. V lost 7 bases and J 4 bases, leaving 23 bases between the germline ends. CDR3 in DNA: TGTGCCAGCACCTCCCCGGGGGTACTCCCACATTACAATGAGCAGTTCTTC. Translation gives CASTSPGVLPHYNEQFF. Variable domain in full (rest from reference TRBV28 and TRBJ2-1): DVKVTQSSRYLVKRTGEKVFLECVQDMDHENMFWYRQDPGLGLRLIYFSYDVKMKEKGDIPEGYSVSREKKERFSLILESASTNQTSMYLCASTSPGVLPHYNEQFFGPGTRLTVL.

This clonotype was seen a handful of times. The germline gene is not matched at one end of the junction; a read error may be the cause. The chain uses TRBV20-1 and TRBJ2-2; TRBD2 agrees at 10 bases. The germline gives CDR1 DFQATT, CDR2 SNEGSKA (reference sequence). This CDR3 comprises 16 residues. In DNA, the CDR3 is TGCTGTGCTAGAGACCCTCTAGCGGGAGCGTACGGGGAGCTGTTTTTT. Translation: CCARDPLAGAYGELFF.

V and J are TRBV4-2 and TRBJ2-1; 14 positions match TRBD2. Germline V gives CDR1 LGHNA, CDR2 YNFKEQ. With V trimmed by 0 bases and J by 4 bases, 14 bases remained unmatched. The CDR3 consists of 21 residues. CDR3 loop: CASSQDHSGTSGRSGYNEQFF. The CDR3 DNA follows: TGTGCCAGCAGCCAAGACCACTCCGGGACTAGCGGGAGATCGGGTTACAATGAGCAGTTCTTC.

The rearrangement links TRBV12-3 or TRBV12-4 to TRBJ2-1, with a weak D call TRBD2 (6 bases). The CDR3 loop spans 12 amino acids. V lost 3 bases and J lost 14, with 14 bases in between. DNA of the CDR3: TGTGCCAGCAGTTTCGGGAGTGCCGGCGAGTTCTTC. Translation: CASSFGSAGEFF.

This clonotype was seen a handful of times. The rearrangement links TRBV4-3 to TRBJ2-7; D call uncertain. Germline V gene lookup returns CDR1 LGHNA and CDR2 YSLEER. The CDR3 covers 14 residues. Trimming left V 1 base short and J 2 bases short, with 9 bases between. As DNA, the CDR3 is TGCGCCAGCAGCCAAGCCCATCGAGCCTACGAGCAGTACTTC. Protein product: CASSQAHRAYEQYF.

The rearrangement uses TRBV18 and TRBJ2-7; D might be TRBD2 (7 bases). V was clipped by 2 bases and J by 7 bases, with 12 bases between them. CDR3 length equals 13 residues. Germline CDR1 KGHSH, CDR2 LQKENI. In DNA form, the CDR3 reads TGTGCCAGCTCACCAAAGGGGGAGGGAGAGCAGTACTTC. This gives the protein CASSPKGEGEQYF. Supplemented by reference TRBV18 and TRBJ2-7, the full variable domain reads NAGVMQNPRHLVRRRGQEARLRCSPMKGHSHVYWYRQLPEEGLKFMVYLQKENIIDESGMPKERFSAEFPKEGPSILRIQQVVRGDSAAYFCASSPKGEGEQYFGPGTRLTVT.

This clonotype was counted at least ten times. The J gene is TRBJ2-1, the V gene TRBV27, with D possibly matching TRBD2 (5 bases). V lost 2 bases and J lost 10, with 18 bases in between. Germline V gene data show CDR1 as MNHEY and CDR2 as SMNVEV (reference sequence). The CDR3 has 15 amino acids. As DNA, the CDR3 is TGTGCCAGCAGTTTAGGCGGGCAAGGTACAATCGAGCAGTTCTTC. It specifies CASSLGGQGTIEQFF.

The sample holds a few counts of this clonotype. Here the CDR3 DNA reads TGTGCCAGCAGTTCCTACAGTAATAGCAATCAGCCCCAGCATTTT. This sequence encodes CASSSYSNSNQPQHF. The V call is TRBV27, the J call TRBJ1-5; D is ambiguous. This CDR3 comprises 15 residues. The germline CDR1 and CDR2 sequences are MNHEY and SMNVEV (reference sequence). Trimming removed 4 bases at V and 0 bases at J, with 10 bases between.

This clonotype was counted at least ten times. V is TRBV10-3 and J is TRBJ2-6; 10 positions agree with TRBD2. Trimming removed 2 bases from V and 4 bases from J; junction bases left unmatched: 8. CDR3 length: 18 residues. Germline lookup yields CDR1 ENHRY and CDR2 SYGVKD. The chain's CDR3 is CAISEALAGVSGANVLTF. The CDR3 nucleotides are TGTGCCATCAGTGAGGCTCTAGCGGGGGTTTCAGGGGCCAACGTCCTGACTTTC.

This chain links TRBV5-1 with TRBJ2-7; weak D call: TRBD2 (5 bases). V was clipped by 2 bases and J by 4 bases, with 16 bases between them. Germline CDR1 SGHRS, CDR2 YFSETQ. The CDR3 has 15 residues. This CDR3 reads CASSFFGQEGYEQYF. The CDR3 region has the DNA TGCGCCAGCAGCTTTTTTGGGCAAGAGGGATACGAGCAGTACTTC.

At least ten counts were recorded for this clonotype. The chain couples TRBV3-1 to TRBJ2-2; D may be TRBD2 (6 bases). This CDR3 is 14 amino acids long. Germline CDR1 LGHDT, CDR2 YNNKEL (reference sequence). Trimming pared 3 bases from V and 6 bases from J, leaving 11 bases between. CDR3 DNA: TGTGCCAGCAGCCACCAAACTAGCCCCGGGGAGCTGTTTTTT. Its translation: CASSHQTSPGELFF. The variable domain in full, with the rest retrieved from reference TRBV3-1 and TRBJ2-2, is DTAVSQTPKYLVTQMGNDKSIKCEQNLGHDTMYWYKQDSKKFLKIMFSYNNKELIINETVPNRFSPKSPDKAHLNLHINSLELGDSAVYFCASSHQTSPGELFFGEGSRLTVL.

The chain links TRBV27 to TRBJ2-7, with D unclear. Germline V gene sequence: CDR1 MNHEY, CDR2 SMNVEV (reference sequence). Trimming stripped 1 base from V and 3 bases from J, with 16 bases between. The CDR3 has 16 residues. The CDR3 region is CASSLYPAPFVYEQYF. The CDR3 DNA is TGTGCCAGCAGTTTATACCCAGCGCCCTTCGTCTACGAGCAGTACTTC.